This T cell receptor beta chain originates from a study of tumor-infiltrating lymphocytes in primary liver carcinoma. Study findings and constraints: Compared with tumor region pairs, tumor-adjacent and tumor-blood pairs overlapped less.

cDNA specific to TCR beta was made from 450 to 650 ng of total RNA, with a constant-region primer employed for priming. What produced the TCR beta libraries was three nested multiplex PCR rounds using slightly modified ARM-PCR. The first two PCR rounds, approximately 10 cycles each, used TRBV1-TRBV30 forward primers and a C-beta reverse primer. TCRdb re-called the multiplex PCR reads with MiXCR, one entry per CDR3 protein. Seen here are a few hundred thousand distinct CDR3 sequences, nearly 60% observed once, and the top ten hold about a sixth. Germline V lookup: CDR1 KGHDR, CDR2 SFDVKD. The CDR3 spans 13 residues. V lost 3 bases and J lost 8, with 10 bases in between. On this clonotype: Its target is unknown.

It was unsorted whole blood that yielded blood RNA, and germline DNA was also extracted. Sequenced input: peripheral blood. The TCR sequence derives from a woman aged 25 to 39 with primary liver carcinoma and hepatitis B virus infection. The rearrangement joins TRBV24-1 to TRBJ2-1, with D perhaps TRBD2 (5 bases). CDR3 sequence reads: CATSDTRGDEQFF. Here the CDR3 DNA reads TGTGCCACCAGTGATACTCGGGGAGATGAGCAGTTCTTC.